This T cell receptor beta chain derives from a study of cytomegalovirus exposure and HLA in healthy donors. Study details: The study's early data release held tens of millions of unique TCRs from HLA-typed donors.

Turning to this clone: Its specificity is unknown.

The CDR3 runs 14 residues. Germline lookup yields CDR1 SGHDN and CDR2 FVKESK. Trimming removed 6 bases from V and 5 bases from J; junction bases left unmatched: 7. The PCR made use of 60 Vbeta and 13 Jbeta primers. Only in-frame clones appear in the TCRdb table, and some are missing; sequencing was by immunoSEQ multiplex PCR. This table has 180,000 or so clones, over 80% appearing once. Study findings and constraints: For cytomegalovirus status, the classifier reportedly gave diagnoses with high specificity and sensitivity. Excluded: some indistinguishable V segments such as TRBV6-2 and TRBV6-3. Specific recognition of CMV antigens was confirmed in vitro for a few chains (all CMV-associated).

The source is a woman aged 45-59 years in good health and CMV-seropositive. Sequenced input: PBMCs. This chain uses TRBV14 with TRBJ2-5; 9 bases match TRBD2. CDR3: CASSKGLAHETQYF. The DNA for the CDR3 is TGTGCCAGCAGTAAGGGACTAGCTCATGAGACCCAGTACTTC.